In this sample, the clone carrying this T cell receptor beta chain turned up many times. Antigen unknown. A single record per CDR3 protein comes from TCRdb applying MiXCR to the reads. Here the sample spans about 400,000 distinct CDR3 sequences, around 18% being singletons. This specimen belongs to a study of T cell repertoires in cytomegalovirus infection. Study-wide context: Indications came from public TCR beta signatures; they pointed to CMV infection and to a matching HLA type.

Study observations and caveats: Ex vivo, HLA-C-restricted CMV-specific TCR beta clonotypes prevailed over the rest of the response.

CDR3 length: 14 residues. V was clipped by 7 bases and J by 7 bases, with 19 bases between them. The germline CDR1 and CDR2 sequences are SGHTA and FQGNSA. V gene TRBV7-2 combines with J gene TRBJ1-2, with TRBD1 as a possible D gene (6 bases). This TCR was recovered from a human donor in good health (CMV status not recorded). Some clones in this sample may be carry-over from other donors' samples. Sequencing was carried out using PBMCs. The CDR3 DNA follows: TGTGCCAGCACTGACAGGAAGGGATACGGTGGCTACACCTTC. Amino acids: CASTDRKGYGGYTF.